Below, 5 T cell receptor beta chains from the same sample are listed, as sequenced in a study of blood T cells in healthy people across ages (dated by TCRdb to between 2014 and 2016). Library generation was performed with 5' RACE. The sequencer listed for this sample is Illumina HiSeq 2500. A second roughly 7 to 11 cycle PCR used a sample-barcoded 5' primer and a J-beta primer mix. The public sequencing data were trimmed at Q25 with fastp and processed into clonotypes with MiXCR by TCRdb, which kept only in-frame beta chains. One record per CDR3 amino acid sequence lists the most common genes and DNA. The sample table lists about 1 million distinct CDR3 sequences, around 43% of them with a count of one. Together, the top ten hold about 20% of the sample. Sample: blood. These receptors were taken from a woman aged 60-70 years in good health.

This clonotype was detected ten times or more. The chain has TRBV20-1 and TRBJ2-7; 11 nucleotides agree with TRBD2. The V and J ends lost 3 bases and 2 bases, in that order; junction bases with no gene match: 9. This CDR3 spans 16 amino acids. Germline CDR1 DFQATT, CDR2 SNEGSKA (reference sequence). CDR3 protein: CSASSLAGGSTYEQYF. CDR3 sequence (DNA): TGCAGTGCTAGCAGCCTAGCGGGAGGCAGTACCTACGAGCAGTACTTC.

The chain links TRBV4-2 to TRBJ2-2; TRBD1 matches at 9 bases. CDR1 and CDR2 (germline): LGHNA, YNFKEQ. J gave up 1 base and V 4 bases, and 4 bases lay outside the gene matches. CDR3 length: 16 amino acids. CDR3 nucleotide sequence: TGTGCCAGCAGCCCGAGGGGACAGGGGAACACCGGGGAGCTGTTTTTT. It specifies CASSPRGQGNTGELFF.

This clonotype was seen a single time. The chain recombines TRBV27 with TRBJ2-5; 7 bases agree with TRBD2. The J call may be in error: the DNA end matches TRBJ2-7 better. The CDR3 sequence is 14 residues long. Looked up from germline, CDR1 is MNHEY and CDR2 is SMNVEV (reference sequence). The CDR3 DNA reads as TGTGCCAGCAGTTTGGGAGGGATTGACAACGAGCAGTACTTC. Its translation: CASSLGGIDNEQYF.

As for this clonotype: The junction departs from germline at one end; a sequencing error may be responsible. V is TRBV27 and J is TRBJ2-1; D may be TRBD1 or TRBD2 (5 bases each). Germline CDR1 MNHEY, CDR2 SMNVEV (reference sequence). CDR3 size: 17 residues. The CDR3: CVSRRWTGPSSYNEQFF. Written as DNA, the CDR3 is TGTGTCAGCAGGAGATGGACGGGGCCTAGCTCCTACAATGAGCAGTTCTTC.

The chain carries TRBV28 and TRBJ1-1; the D is unclear. CDR1 MDHEN and CDR2 SYDVKM come from the germline V gene. Trimming took 6 bases from V and 8 from J, leaving 13 bases between them. This CDR3 contains 12 residues. The CDR3 DNA sequence: TGTGCCAGCAGACCCCCTCAAGCAGAAGCTTTCTTT. Protein product: CASRPPQAEAFF.